The 32 T cell receptor beta chains below come from one sample, sequenced in a study of cytomegalovirus exposure and HLA in healthy donors. The study ran its PCR with 60 Vbeta and 13 Jbeta primers. TCRdb's copy holds only in-frame clones and misses some; the assay was immunoSEQ multiplex PCR. The sample records 200,000 or so clones, just over 75% being singletons. The sequencing input was PBMCs. The source of these receptors is a man aged 18 to 35 in good health and CMV-seronegative.

V gene TRBV30 combines with J gene TRBJ2-5, with a possible D match to TRBD1 (6 bases). The CDR3 covers 15 residues. The ends were cut back, 2 bases at V and 4 bases at J, with 17 bases in the middle. CDR1 and CDR2 (germline): GTSNPN, SVGIG (reference sequence). The CDR3 protein is CAWSNGLGALETQYF. In DNA form, the CDR3 reads TGTGCCTGGAGTAATGGGCTGGGGGCTTTAGAGACCCAGTACTTC.

The rearrangement joins TRBV9 to TRBJ2-1, with 10 bases that match TRBD2. Germline loops: CDR1 SGDLS, CDR2 YYNGEE. V lost 2 bases and J lost 9; bases outside the gene matches: 8. The CDR3 runs to 15 residues. The CDR3 bases are TGTGCCAGCAGCGTTTATGTAGCGGGAGGAGGTGAGCAGTTCTTC. Encoded protein: CASSVYVAGGGEQFF.

This clone was seen a handful of times. The rearrangement links TRBV7-9 to TRBJ1-2, with 7 bases fitting TRBD1. Trimming cost V 1 base and J 8 bases; bases outside gene matches: 4. The CDR3 extends over 13 amino acids. Germline CDR1 reads SEHNR; CDR2 reads FQNEAQ (reference sequence). In DNA, the CDR3 is TGTGCCAGCAGCTTAGAGGGGGCGCCGGGCTACACCTTC. It translates to CASSLEGAPGYTF.

This sequence joins TRBV9 and TRBJ2-5; 7 nucleotides line up with TRBD2. This CDR3 comprises 16 residues. After removal of 0 bases from V and 2 bases from J, the junction contained 7 bases not matched to a gene. The germline gives CDR1 SGDLS, CDR2 YYNGEE. DNA for the CDR3: TGTGCCAGCAGCGTAGGGCTAGCGGATCTACAAGAGACCCAGTACTTC. This codes for CASSVGLADLQETQYF.

The chain couples TRBV6-5 to TRBJ1-1; D remains unclear. CDR1 and CDR2 from the germline V gene are MNHEY and SVGAGI. The V and J ends lost 0 bases and 5 bases respectively, with 10 bases between them. The CDR3 contains 14 residues. The CDR3 region has the DNA TGTGCCAGCAGTTACTCCATCCGGGGTACTGAAGCTTTCTTT. Its protein is CASSYSIRGTEAFF.

The J gene is TRBJ2-1, the V gene TRBV4-1, with 8 bases that match TRBD2. Per germline, CDR1 MGHRA and CDR2 YSYEKL. Trimming took 0 bases from V and 8 from J; bases not matched to a gene: 9. The CDR3 runs 16 residues. Here the CDR3 DNA reads TGCGCCAGCAGCCAAGATCGAACTAGCGGAGGGGATGAGCAGTTCTTC. Translation: CASSQDRTSGGDEQFF.

This clone was counted once. This chain joins TRBV7-9 and TRBJ2-4; TRBD1 is a possible D gene (6 bases). Trimming took 5 bases from V and 1 from J, leaving 15 bases between them. Per germline, CDR1 SEHNR and CDR2 FQNEAQ (reference sequence). The CDR3 consists of 16 residues. The CDR3, as DNA: TGTGCCAGCAGCCCCACAGGGCCAGGGGCCAAAAACATTCAGTACTTC. This encodes CASSPTGPGAKNIQYF.

J is TRBJ1-2 and V is TRBV18; D is ambiguous. The CDR3 loop spans 13 amino acids. V was cut by 4 bases and J by 6 bases, with 12 bases left in between. CDR1 and CDR2 from the germline V gene are KGHSH and LQKENI. The CDR3 region has the DNA TGTGCCAGCTCACGGGAGGGTTCGGATGGCTACACCTTC. It specifies CASSREGSDGYTF.

V is TRBV19 and J is TRBJ2-7; the D is unclear. V lost 6 bases, J lost 1 base, and 13 bases lay in between. Germline lookup yields CDR1 LNHDA and CDR2 SQIVND (reference sequence). This CDR3 spans 14 amino acids. The chain's CDR3 is CASSPDLRSYEQYF. In DNA, the CDR3 is TGTGCCAGTAGCCCCGATCTCCGGTCCTACGAGCAGTACTTC.

The V and J genes are TRBV30 and TRBJ2-7; 8 bases agree with TRBD2. Germline V gives CDR1 GTSNPN, CDR2 SVGIG (reference sequence). CDR3 size: 14 residues. V trimming: 2 bases; J trimming: 3 bases; junction bases outside the gene matches: 6. The CDR3 here is CAWSWLSGSYEQYF. The DNA of the CDR3 is TGTGCCTGGAGTTGGCTCAGCGGGAGCTACGAGCAGTACTTC.

Points on this clone: Compared with germline, one end of the junction differs, possibly owing to a read error. The chain has TRBV20-1 and TRBJ2-5; 7 bases align to TRBD1. The V gene's germline CDR1 is DFQATT and CDR2 SNEGSKA (reference sequence). This CDR3 has 11 residues. CDR3: CSARVGQVLNF. CDR3 in DNA: TGCAGTGCTAGAGTTGGACAGGTCCTGAACTTC.

This rearrangement joins TRBV5-1 to TRBJ1-4; D is possibly TRBD1 (6 bases). The CDR3 consists of 16 residues. Germline loops: CDR1 SGHRS, CDR2 YFSETQ. V was trimmed by 4 bases and J by 0 bases, leaving 13 bases between them. The CDR3 here is CASSQGTSATNEKLFF. Here the CDR3 DNA reads TGCGCCAGCAGCCAAGGGACATCAGCAACTAATGAAAAACTGTTTTTT.

V is TRBV7-9 and J is TRBJ2-7; tentative D call: TRBD1 (6 bases). CDR3 size: 11 residues. Between the trimmed V and J ends, which lost 7 bases and 3 bases, there was a span of 7 bases. Germline V CDR1 and CDR2: SEHNR, FQNEAQ (reference sequence). Written as DNA, the CDR3 is TGTGCCAGCACAGGGGACTACGAGCAGTACTTC. This encodes CASTGDYEQYF.

This clone was counted a single time. The J gene is TRBJ2-7, the V gene TRBV7-8; 12 bases fit TRBD2. V dropped 4 bases and J dropped 2; count of bases not matched to a gene: 3. CDR3 size: 15 residues. Germline V gene data show CDR1 as SGHVS and CDR2 as FQNEAQ. CDR3: CASSSWTSGTYEQYF. DNA for the CDR3: TGTGCCAGCAGCTCCTGGACTAGCGGGACCTACGAGCAGTACTTC.

The gene calls are TRBV29-1 and TRBJ1-4; no definite D call. From germline, CDR1 is SQVTM and CDR2 ANQGSEA. The ends were cut back, 3 bases at V and 0 bases at J, with 5 bases in the middle. The CDR3 contains 13 residues. CDR3 amino acids: CSVDGTTNEKLFF. The CDR3 DNA reads TGCAGCGTTGACGGTACAACTAATGAAAAACTGTTTTTT.

The chain employs TRBV19 and TRBJ2-1, with TRBD1 identical over 8 bases. After removal of 9 bases from V and 2 bases from J, the junction contained 6 bases not matched to a gene. Germline lookup yields CDR1 LNHDA and CDR2 SQIVND (reference sequence). The CDR3 has 14 residues. CDR3 loop: CARVTGGPYNEQFF. The DNA of the CDR3 is TGTGCCAGGGTCACAGGGGGTCCCTACAATGAGCAGTTCTTC. Complete variable domain (other parts from reference TRBV19 and TRBJ2-1): DGGITQSPKYLFRKEGQNVTLSCEQNLNHDAMYWYRQDPGQGLRLIYYSQIVNDFQKGDIAEGYSVSREKKESFPLTVTSAQKNPTAFYLCARVTGGPYNEQFFGPGTRLTVL.

The V and J genes are TRBV28 and TRBJ2-1; 9 positions match TRBD2. This CDR3 spans 16 amino acids. Germline CDR1 is MDHEN and CDR2 is SYDVKM. V shed 6 bases, J shed 2 bases, and the junction held 8 bases outside the gene matches. CDR3 sequence reads: CASRILTSGAYNEQFF. The CDR3 bases are TGTGCCAGCAGAATCCTGACTAGCGGAGCCTACAATGAGCAGTTCTTC.

The chain links TRBV9 to TRBJ2-7, with D maybe TRBD2 (6 bases). From germline, CDR1 is SGDLS and CDR2 YYNGEE. Trimming pared 2 bases from V and 0 bases from J, leaving 9 bases between. CDR3 length: 14 residues. DNA for the CDR3: TGTGCCAGCAGCGTGGAGGGCCACTCCTACGAGCAGTACTTC. This gives the protein CASSVEGHSYEQYF.

V gene TRBV5-1 combines with J gene TRBJ1-2, with 11 bases fitting TRBD1. The junction had 3 bases not matched to a gene; V was cut back by 0 bases and J by 8 bases. This CDR3 spans 14 amino acids. Germline CDR1 and CDR2: SGHRS and YFSETQ. The CDR3 loop is CASSLGTGGAGYTF. CDR3 sequence (DNA): TGCGCCAGCAGCTTGGGGACAGGGGGCGCGGGCTACACCTTC.

The rearrangement uses TRBV7-9 and TRBJ2-3; TRBD2 matches at 8 bases. The CDR3 loop spans 16 amino acids. Germline V gene sequence: CDR1 SEHNR, CDR2 FQNEAQ (reference sequence). V lost 5 bases, J lost 3 bases, and 10 bases stayed unmatched. The chain's CDR3 is CASSRTSGPKTDTQYF. CDR3 in DNA: TGTGCCAGCAGCCGTACTAGCGGACCGAAGACAGATACGCAGTATTTT.

For this clone: One end of the junction does not line up with germline, which may come from a read error. The chain employs TRBV2 and TRBJ1-3; TRBD1 might be the D (6 bases). The V gene's germline CDR1 is SNHLY and CDR2 FYNNEI. The CDR3 runs 13 residues. CDR3 region: CASRRTAGNPIYF. CDR3 DNA sequence: TGTGCCAGCAGGCGGACAGCTGGAAACCCCATATATTTT.

The J gene is TRBJ2-1, the V gene TRBV7-8; TRBD1 agrees at 7 bases. Per germline, CDR1 SGHVS and CDR2 FQNEAQ. The CDR3 is 15 amino acids. The V and J ends lost 1 base and 1 base, in that order; junction bases with no gene match: 1. The CDR3 loop is CASSLGGQSYNEQFF. The CDR3 coding sequence is TGTGCCAGCAGCTTAGGGGGACAGTCCTACAATGAGCAGTTCTTC.

The chain carries TRBV4-2 and TRBJ2-1, with 8 bases aligning to TRBD2. This CDR3 has 18 amino acids. The V segment lost 0 bases and the J segment 2 bases; nucleotides outside the gene matches: 9. Germline V gene data show CDR1 as LGHNA and CDR2 as YNFKEQ. The CDR3: CASSQEWVAGTAYNEQFF. As DNA, the CDR3 is TGTGCCAGCAGCCAAGAGTGGGTAGCGGGAACTGCCTACAATGAGCAGTTCTTC.

The chain employs TRBV5-1 and TRBJ2-1; the match to TRBD2 covers 10 bases. Germline trimming cut 4 bases from V and 5 bases from J; bases unmatched to any gene: 15. The CDR3 totals 18 residues. Germline CDR1 and CDR2: SGHRS and YFSETQ. Here the CDR3 reads CASSRGPHRGLADNEQFF. CDR3 bases: TGCGCCAGCAGCCGGGGACCCCATCGCGGACTAGCGGACAATGAGCAGTTCTTC. The full variable domain, with the rest looked up from reference TRBV5-1 and TRBJ2-1, is KAGVTQTPRYLIKTRGQQVTLSCSPISGHRSVSWYQQTPGQGLQFLFEYFSETQRNKGNFPGRFSGRQFSNSRSEMNVSTLELGDSALYLCASSRGPHRGLADNEQFFGPGTRLTVL.

The CDR3 DNA follows: TGTGCCAGTAGTATTTGGGACAGGGGGCTCCTTAACACCGGGGAGCTGTTTTTT. Its translation: CASSIWDRGLLNTGELFF. V is TRBV19 and J is TRBJ2-2; 12 bases map to TRBD1. The CDR3 sequence is 18 residues long. The J segment lost 2 bases and the V segment lost 3 bases, leaving 7 bases of the junction unmatched. CDR1 LNHDA and CDR2 SQIVND come from the germline V gene (reference sequence).

The genes are TRBV2 and TRBJ1-5, with D maybe TRBD1 (5 bases). There are 13 residues in the CDR3. Germline V gives CDR1 SNHLY, CDR2 FYNNEI. Trimming took off 8 bases at V and 5 bases at J, with 13 bases between the two ends. The CDR3 DNA sequence: TGTGCCAGCCTGGGGGGTATGGATCAGCCCCAGCATTTT. This codes for CASLGGMDQPQHF.

Points on this clone: Compared with germline, one end of the junction differs, possibly owing to a read error. The V gene is TRBV5-1, the J gene TRBJ2-7; a weak D match, TRBD1 (5 bases). Germline-derived CDR1 and CDR2 are SGHRS and YFSETQ. This CDR3 contains 16 residues. The CDR3 region is CASSLLTDTGSYEQHF. DNA for the CDR3: TGCGCCAGCAGCTTGCTGACGGATACAGGCTCCTACGAGCAGCACTTC.

This chain joins TRBV10-3 and TRBJ2-1, with 12 bases matching TRBD2. Trimming at V came to 4 bases and at J to 8 bases, leaving 3 bases not matched to a gene. Germline assignment: CDR1 ENHRY and CDR2 SYGVKD. The CDR3 length is 14 residues. CDR3 sequence reads: CAISGLAGDYEQFF. In DNA form, the CDR3 reads TGTGCCATCAGTGGACTAGCGGGAGATTATGAGCAGTTCTTC.

The rearrangement links TRBV2 to TRBJ2-5; maybe TRBD2 (6 bases). CDR1 is SNHLY and CDR2 is FYNNEI in the germline V gene. V was shortened by 7 bases and J by 2 bases, with 11 bases between the two germline ends. This CDR3 region has 13 residues. CDR3 region: CASKPGLQETQYF. DNA of the CDR3: TGTGCCAGCAAGCCGGGACTTCAAGAGACCCAGTACTTC. The variable domain in full, with the rest retrieved from reference TRBV2 and TRBJ2-5, is EPEVTQTPSHQVTQMGQEVILRCVPISNHLYFYWYRQILGQKVEFLVSFYNNEISEKSEIFDDQFSVERPDGSNFTLKIRSTKLEDSAMYFCASKPGLQETQYFGPGTRLLVL.

The chain employs TRBV1 and TRBJ2-5; the tabulated D call, TRBD2, remains unverified against the DNA. TRBV1 is deemed a pseudogene. The CDR3 runs to 14 residues. In DNA form, the CDR3 reads TGCACCAGCAGCCAAGGTCTCTTCCAAGAGACCCAGTACTTC. Protein product: CTSSQGLFQETQYF.

This chain links TRBV7-9 with TRBJ1-4; 8 bases match TRBD1. The CDR3 covers 14 residues. Germline-derived CDR1 and CDR2 are SEHNR and FQNEAQ (reference sequence). V lost 4 bases and J lost 8; bases outside the gene matches: 6. The CDR3 loop is CASSSRRDREKLFF. The DNA of the CDR3 is TGTGCCAGCAGCTCAAGACGGGACAGGGAAAAACTGTTTTTT.

V is TRBV6-6 and J is TRBJ2-5, with a tentative D call TRBD1 (5 bases). The ends were cut back, 3 bases at V and 2 bases at J, with 10 bases in the middle. Germline V gene sequence: CDR1 MNHNY, CDR2 SVGAGI (reference sequence). CDR3 size: 14 residues. This CDR3 reads CASSYSDRQETQYF. The CDR3 DNA is TGTGCCAGCAGTTATTCCGACAGACAAGAGACCCAGTACTTC.